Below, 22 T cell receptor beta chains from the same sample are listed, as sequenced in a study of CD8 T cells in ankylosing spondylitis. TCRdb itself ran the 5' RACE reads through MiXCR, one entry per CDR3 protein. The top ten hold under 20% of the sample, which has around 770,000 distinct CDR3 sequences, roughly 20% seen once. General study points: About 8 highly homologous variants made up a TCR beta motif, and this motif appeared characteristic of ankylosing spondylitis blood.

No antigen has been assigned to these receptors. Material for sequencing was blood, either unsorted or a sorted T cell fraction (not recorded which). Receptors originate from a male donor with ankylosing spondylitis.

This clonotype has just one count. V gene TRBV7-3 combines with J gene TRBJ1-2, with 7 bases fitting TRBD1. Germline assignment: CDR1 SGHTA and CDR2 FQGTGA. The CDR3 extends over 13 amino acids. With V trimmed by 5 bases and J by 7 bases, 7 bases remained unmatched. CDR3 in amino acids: CASSPGQQFGYTF. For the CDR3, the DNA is TGTGCCAGCAGCCCGGGACAGCAGTTTGGCTACACCTTC.

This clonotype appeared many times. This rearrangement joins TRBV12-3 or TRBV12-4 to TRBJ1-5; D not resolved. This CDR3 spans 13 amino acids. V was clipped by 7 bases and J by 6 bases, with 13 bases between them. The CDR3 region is CASMLATGQPQHF. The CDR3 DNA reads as TGTGCCAGCATGCTCGCCACGGGTCAGCCCCAGCATTTT.

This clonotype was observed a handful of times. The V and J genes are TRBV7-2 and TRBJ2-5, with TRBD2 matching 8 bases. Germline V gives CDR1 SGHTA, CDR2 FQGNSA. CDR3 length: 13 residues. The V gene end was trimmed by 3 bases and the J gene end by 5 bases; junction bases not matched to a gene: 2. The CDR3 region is CASSFSGKETQYF. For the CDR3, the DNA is TGTGCCAGCAGCTTTAGCGGGAAGGAGACCCAGTACTTC.

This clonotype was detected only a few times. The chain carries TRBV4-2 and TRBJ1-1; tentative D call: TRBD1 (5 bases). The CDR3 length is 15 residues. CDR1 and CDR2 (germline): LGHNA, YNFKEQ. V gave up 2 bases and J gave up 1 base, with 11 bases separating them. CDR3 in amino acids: CASSQLQVRNTEAFF. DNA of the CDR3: TGTGCCAGCAGCCAATTACAGGTGAGGAACACTGAAGCTTTCTTT.

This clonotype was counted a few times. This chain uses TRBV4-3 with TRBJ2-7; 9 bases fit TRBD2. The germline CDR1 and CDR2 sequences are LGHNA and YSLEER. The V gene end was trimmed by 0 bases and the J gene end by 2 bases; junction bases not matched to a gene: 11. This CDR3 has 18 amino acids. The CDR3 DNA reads TGCGCCAGCAGCCAAGATCAGGGCAGCGGGAGGTTCCCCTACGAGCAGTACTTC. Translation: CASSQDQGSGRFPYEQYF.

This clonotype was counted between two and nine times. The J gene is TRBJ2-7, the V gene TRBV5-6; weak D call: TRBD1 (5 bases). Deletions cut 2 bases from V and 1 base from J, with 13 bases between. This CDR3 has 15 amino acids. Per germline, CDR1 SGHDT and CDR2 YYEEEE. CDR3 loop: CASSFGQGVSYEQYF. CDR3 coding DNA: TGTGCCAGCAGCTTTGGGCAGGGTGTGTCCTACGAGCAGTACTTC.

The CDR3 DNA sequence: TGCAGCGTTGAGAAGGGACAGGGGGCCGGCGAGCAGTACTTC. Translating it yields CSVEKGQGAGEQYF. This rearrangement joins TRBV29-1 to TRBJ2-7, with TRBD1 matching 12 bases. The CDR3 covers 14 residues. Trimming removed 3 bases from V and 6 bases from J; junction bases left unmatched: 6. The germline gives CDR1 SQVTM, CDR2 ANQGSEA.

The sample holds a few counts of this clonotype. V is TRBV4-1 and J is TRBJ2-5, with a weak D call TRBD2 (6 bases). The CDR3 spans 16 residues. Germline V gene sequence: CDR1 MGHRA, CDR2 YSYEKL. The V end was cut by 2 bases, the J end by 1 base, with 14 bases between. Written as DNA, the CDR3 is TGCGCCAGCAGCCAAAGGAGCACTAGCAGCCAAGAGACCCAGTACTTC. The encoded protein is CASSQRSTSSQETQYF.

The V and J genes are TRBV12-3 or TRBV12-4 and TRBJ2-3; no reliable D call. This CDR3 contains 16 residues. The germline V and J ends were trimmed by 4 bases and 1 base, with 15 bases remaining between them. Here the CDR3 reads CASSSPDLSGTDTQYF. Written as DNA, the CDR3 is TGTGCCAGCAGTTCCCCGGACCTGTCGGGCACAGATACGCAGTATTTT.

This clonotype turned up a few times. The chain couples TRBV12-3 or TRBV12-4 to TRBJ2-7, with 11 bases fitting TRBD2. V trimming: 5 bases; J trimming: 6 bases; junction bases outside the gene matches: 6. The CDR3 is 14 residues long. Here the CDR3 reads CASSPGTSGLEQYF. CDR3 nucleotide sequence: TGTGCCAGCAGTCCCGGGACTAGCGGTCTCGAGCAGTACTTC.

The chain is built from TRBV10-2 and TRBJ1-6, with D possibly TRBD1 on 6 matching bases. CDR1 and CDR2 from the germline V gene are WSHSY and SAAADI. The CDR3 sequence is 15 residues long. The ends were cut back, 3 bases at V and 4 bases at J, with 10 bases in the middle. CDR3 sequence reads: CASSDGTHYNSPLHF. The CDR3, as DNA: TGCGCCAGCAGTGACGGGACACATTATAATTCACCCCTCCACTTT.

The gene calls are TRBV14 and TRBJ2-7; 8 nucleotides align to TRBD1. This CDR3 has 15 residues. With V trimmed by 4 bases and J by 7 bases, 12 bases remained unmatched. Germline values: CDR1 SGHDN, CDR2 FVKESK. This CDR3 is CASSRGGQGKMEQYF. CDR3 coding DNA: TGTGCCAGCAGCCGAGGCGGACAGGGTAAAATGGAGCAGTACTTC.

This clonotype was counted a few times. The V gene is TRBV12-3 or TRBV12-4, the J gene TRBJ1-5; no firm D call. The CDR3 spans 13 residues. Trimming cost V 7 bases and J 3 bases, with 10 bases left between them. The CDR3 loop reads CASTPGPNQPQHF. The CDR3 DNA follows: TGTGCCAGCACCCCGGGCCCCAATCAGCCCCAGCATTTT.

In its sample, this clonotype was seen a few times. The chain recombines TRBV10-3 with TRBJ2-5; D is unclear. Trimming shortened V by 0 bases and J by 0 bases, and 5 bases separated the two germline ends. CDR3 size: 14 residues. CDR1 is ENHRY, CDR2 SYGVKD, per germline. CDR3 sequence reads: CAISESGYQETQYF. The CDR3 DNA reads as TGTGCCATCAGTGAGTCTGGGTACCAAGAGACCCAGTACTTC.

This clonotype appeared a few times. This chain's CDR3 is CSARDIRRAETQYF. The CDR3 nucleotides are TGCAGTGCTAGAGATATTAGGCGAGCAGAGACCCAGTACTTC. The rearrangement joins TRBV20-1 to TRBJ2-5; D gene unclear. Germline lookup yields CDR1 DFQATT and CDR2 SNEGSKA (reference sequence). V lost 0 bases and J 4 bases, leaving 12 bases between the germline ends. The CDR3 is 14 amino acids.

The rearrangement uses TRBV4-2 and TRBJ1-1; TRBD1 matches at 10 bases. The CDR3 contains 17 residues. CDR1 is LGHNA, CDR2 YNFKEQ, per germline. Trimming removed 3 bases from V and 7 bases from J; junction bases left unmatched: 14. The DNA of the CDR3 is TGTGCCAGCAGCCACCTGACAGGGGGCCCGACCCCTCTTGAAGCTTTCTTT. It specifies CASSHLTGGPTPLEAFF.

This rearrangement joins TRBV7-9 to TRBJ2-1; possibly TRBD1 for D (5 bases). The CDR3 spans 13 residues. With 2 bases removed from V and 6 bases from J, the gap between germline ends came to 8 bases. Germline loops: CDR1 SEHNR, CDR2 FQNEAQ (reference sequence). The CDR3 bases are TGTGCCAGCAGCTTACAAGGGGTCAATGAGCAGTTCTTC. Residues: CASSLQGVNEQFF.

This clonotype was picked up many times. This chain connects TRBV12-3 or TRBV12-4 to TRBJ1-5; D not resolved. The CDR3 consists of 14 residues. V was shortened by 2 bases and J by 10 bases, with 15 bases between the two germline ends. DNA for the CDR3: TGTGCCAGCAGTTTAAACCCCCGGGTGTCCCCCCAGCATTTT. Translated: CASSLNPRVSPQHF.

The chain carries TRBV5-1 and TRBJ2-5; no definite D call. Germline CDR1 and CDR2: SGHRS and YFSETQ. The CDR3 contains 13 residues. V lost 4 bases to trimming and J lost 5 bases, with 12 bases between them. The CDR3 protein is CASSARGGETQYF. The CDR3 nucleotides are TGCGCCAGCAGCGCTAGAGGCGGTGAGACCCAGTACTTC.

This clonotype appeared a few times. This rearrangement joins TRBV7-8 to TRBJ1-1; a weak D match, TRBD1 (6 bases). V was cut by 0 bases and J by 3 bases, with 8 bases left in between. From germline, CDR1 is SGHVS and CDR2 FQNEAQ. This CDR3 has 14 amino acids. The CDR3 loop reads CASSLAAGDTEAFF. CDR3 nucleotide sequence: TGTGCCAGCAGCTTAGCGGCAGGGGACACTGAAGCTTTCTTT.

The CDR3 sequence is CASRPKTGVEEKLFF. CDR3 bases: TGTGCCAGCAGACCTAAGACAGGGGTAGAAGAAAAACTGTTTTTT. This chain uses TRBV12-3 or TRBV12-4 with TRBJ1-4; the match to TRBD1 covers 8 bases. CDR3 length: 15 amino acids. V was clipped by 6 bases and J by 8 bases; unmatched bases: 11.

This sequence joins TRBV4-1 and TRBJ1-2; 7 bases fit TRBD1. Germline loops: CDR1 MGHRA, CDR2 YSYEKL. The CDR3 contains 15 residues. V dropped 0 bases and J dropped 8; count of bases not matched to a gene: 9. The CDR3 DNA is TGCGCCAGCAGCCAAGATCGACAGGGCCTGATAGGCTACACCTTC. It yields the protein CASSQDRQGLIGYTF.